This is a list of T cell receptor beta chains from one sample in a study of Ad26.COV2.S vaccination and SARS-CoV-2 variants. Sequencing was performed with immunoSEQ multiplex PCR; in TCRdb, only in-frame clones are kept and a portion is missing. The table shows about 500,000 clones, with roughly nine tenths occurring only once. The input for sequencing was peripheral blood, taken in a trial of Ad26.COV2.S vaccine versus placebo. These receptor sequences come from a person between 18 and 65 years old who received the Ad26.COV2.S COVID-19 vaccine or a placebo. Each CDR3 is given with its conserved first and last residue. Each record gives: J gene, D gene, V gene, clone size, CDR3 DNA, CDR3 protein. D genes are given only for firm matches. Not every row has a clone size; where given, it reads once, few, many or a size class.

j_call: TRBJ2-5
d_call: TRBD2
v_call: TRBV3-1/TRBV3-2
clone_size: .
cdr3_nt: TGTGCCAGCAGCCAGGCGCTAGCGGCTGGGACCCAGTACTTC
cdr3_aa: CASSQALAAGTQYF

j_call: TRBJ2-3
d_call: .
v_call: TRBV6-6
clone_size: once
cdr3_nt: TGTGCCAGCAGTTACGGAAGGATGGGCACAGATACGCAGTATTTT
cdr3_aa: CASSYGRMGTDTQYF

j_call: TRBJ2-1
d_call: .
v_call: TRBV27
clone_size: .
cdr3_nt: TGTGCCAGCAGTTCATCTAGGAGCTCCTACAATGAGCAGTTCTTC
cdr3_aa: CASSSSRSSYNEQFF

j_call: TRBJ1-5
d_call: .
v_call: TRBV28
clone_size: .
cdr3_nt: TGTGCCAGCAGTTCCACAGGGTACGGCAATCAGCCCCAGCATTTT
cdr3_aa: CASSSTGYGNQPQHF

j_call: TRBJ2-7
d_call: TRBD2
v_call: TRBV30
clone_size: .
cdr3_nt: TGTGCCTGGAGTGTGTCTGGACTAGTTAATGACGAGCAGTACTTC
cdr3_aa: CAWSVSGLVNDEQYF

j_call: TRBJ1-1
d_call: .
v_call: TRBV30
clone_size: .
cdr3_nt: TGTGCCTGGAGTTGGGGCACTGAAGCTTTCTTT
cdr3_aa: CAWSWGTEAFF

j_call: TRBJ2-7
d_call: .
v_call: TRBV3-1/TRBV3-2
clone_size: .
cdr3_nt: TGTGCCAGCAGCTCGAGGGGTGCGTACGAGCAGTACTTC
cdr3_aa: CASSSRGAYEQYF

j_call: TRBJ1-2
d_call: .
v_call: TRBV11-2
clone_size: once
cdr3_nt: TGTGCCAGCAGCTTAGACCCCCCAGGGAGGCCTATGGGCTACACCTTC
cdr3_aa: CASSLDPPGRPMGYTF

j_call: TRBJ2-3
d_call: TRBD1
v_call: TRBV7-9
clone_size: .
cdr3_nt: TGTGCCAGCAGCTTAGCCGGGACAGCCACAGATACGCAGTATTTT
cdr3_aa: CASSLAGTATDTQYF

j_call: TRBJ1-5
d_call: .
v_call: TRBV30
clone_size: .
cdr3_nt: TGTGCCTGGAGTGTACAGCACAACAATCAGCCCCAGCATTTT
cdr3_aa: CAWSVQHNNQPQHF

j_call: TRBJ1-2
d_call: TRBD1
v_call: TRBV7-9
clone_size: .
cdr3_nt: TGTGCCAGCAGCTTATCCGGGACAGGGGGCGGAAGAAGGAATGGCTACACCTTC
cdr3_aa: CASSLSGTGGGRRNGYTF

j_call: TRBJ2-1
d_call: TRBD2
v_call: TRBV7-9
clone_size: .
cdr3_nt: TGTGCCAGCAGCTTAGTTGGGAGGGCCTTCTATGAGCAGTTCTTC
cdr3_aa: CASSLVGRAFYEQFF

j_call: TRBJ1-2
d_call: .
v_call: TRBV28
clone_size: .
cdr3_nt: TGTGCCAGCAGTTTATCGGGCAGGGACTATCGGGGCTACACCTTC
cdr3_aa: CASSLSGRDYRGYTF

j_call: TRBJ1-2
d_call: .
v_call: TRBV4-3
clone_size: .
cdr3_nt: TGCGCCAGCAGCCAAGGTTTAGTAGGGGGTTTTGGCTACACCTTC
cdr3_aa: CASSQGLVGGFGYTF

j_call: TRBJ2-1
d_call: .
v_call: TRBV9
clone_size: .
cdr3_nt: TGTGCCAGCAGCGTAGGGCCAGATAGTTACAATGAGCAGTTCTTC
cdr3_aa: CASSVGPDSYNEQFF

j_call: TRBJ2-4
d_call: .
v_call: TRBV5-8
clone_size: .
cdr3_nt: TGTGCCAGCAGCTGGCGTGGGGGGGCCAAAAACATTCAGTACTTC
cdr3_aa: CASSWRGGAKNIQYF

j_call: TRBJ1-1
d_call: TRBD1
v_call: TRBV2
clone_size: .
cdr3_nt: TGTGCCAGCACTCCAGACAGGGATCGTGAAGCTTTCTTT
cdr3_aa: CASTPDRDREAFF

j_call: TRBJ1-1
d_call: TRBD1
v_call: TRBV6-2/TRBV6-3
clone_size: .
cdr3_nt: TGTGCCAGCAGTTACCTCACAGGGGTCGATGAAGCTTTCTTT
cdr3_aa: CASSYLTGVDEAFF

j_call: TRBJ1-5
d_call: .
v_call: TRBV10-1
clone_size: .
cdr3_nt: TGCGCCAGCAGTGATACTGGTCAGCCCCAGCATTTT
cdr3_aa: CASSDTGQPQHF

j_call: TRBJ2-6
d_call: TRBD1
v_call: TRBV29-1
clone_size: .
cdr3_nt: TGCAGCGTTGGGACAGGGAGTGGGGCCAACGTCCTGACTTTC
cdr3_aa: CSVGTGSGANVLTF

j_call: TRBJ2-3
d_call: TRBD2
v_call: TRBV30
clone_size: .
cdr3_nt: TGTGCCTGGAGTGCCGGTAGCGGGACCACAGATACGCAGTATTTT
cdr3_aa: CAWSAGSGTTDTQYF

j_call: TRBJ1-1
d_call: .
v_call: TRBV19
clone_size: .
cdr3_nt: TGTGCCAGTAGTCTTACAGGGAGTTGGACTGAAGCTTTCTTT
cdr3_aa: CASSLTGSWTEAFF

j_call: TRBJ1-2
d_call: TRBD1
v_call: TRBV7-9
clone_size: .
cdr3_nt: TGTGCCAGCACCAGGGGGAACTATGGCTACACCTTC
cdr3_aa: CASTRGNYGYTF

j_call: TRBJ2-7
d_call: .
v_call: TRBV18
clone_size: .
cdr3_nt: TGTGCCAGCTCACCACGGAATGACGAGCAGTACTTC
cdr3_aa: CASSPRNDEQYF

j_call: TRBJ1-4
d_call: .
v_call: TRBV29-1
clone_size: .
cdr3_nt: TGCAGCGTTGAGCGGGGAGAAAAACTGTTTTTT
cdr3_aa: CSVERGEKLFF

j_call: TRBJ1-1
d_call: .
v_call: TRBV7-2
clone_size: once
cdr3_nt: TGTGCCAGCAGCTTACGGTTCGCTATTGAAGCTTTCTTT
cdr3_aa: CASSLRFAIEAFF

j_call: TRBJ1-5
d_call: .
v_call: TRBV27
clone_size: .
cdr3_nt: TGTGCCAGCAGTTTGGGTAGGGGGGGCTTAGGCAATCAGCCCCAGCATTTT
cdr3_aa: CASSLGRGGLGNQPQHF

j_call: TRBJ1-1
d_call: .
v_call: TRBV6-5
clone_size: .
cdr3_nt: TGTGCCAGCATACGGGGACCCATGAACACTGAAGCTTTCTTT
cdr3_aa: CASIRGPMNTEAFF

j_call: TRBJ1-5
d_call: .
v_call: TRBV21-1
clone_size: once
cdr3_nt: TGTGCCAGCATCAACCGGGACAGGGGTTTTCAGCCCCAGCATTTT
cdr3_aa: CASINRDRGFQPQHF

j_call: TRBJ2-3
d_call: TRBD1
v_call: TRBV11-2
clone_size: .
cdr3_nt: TGTGCCAGCCGGAAACCGGGACAGGGGAAAGATACGCAGTATTTT
cdr3_aa: CASRKPGQGKDTQYF

j_call: TRBJ1-3
d_call: .
v_call: TRBV3-1/TRBV3-2
clone_size: .
cdr3_nt: TGTGCCAGCAGCCATCTACAGGCTCCTCTAAACACCATATATTTT
cdr3_aa: CASSHLQAPLNTIYF

j_call: TRBJ1-1
d_call: .
v_call: TRBV11-2
clone_size: .
cdr3_nt: TGTGCCAGCAGACCAACAGTTGGGAACACTGAAGCTTTCTTT
cdr3_aa: CASRPTVGNTEAFF

j_call: TRBJ1-5
d_call: .
v_call: TRBV5-8
clone_size: few
cdr3_nt: TGTGCCAGCAGCATGGGACGGATCGGTCAGCCCCAGCATTTT
cdr3_aa: CASSMGRIGQPQHF

j_call: TRBJ1-4
d_call: .
v_call: TRBV29-1
clone_size: .
cdr3_nt: TGCAGCGTTGACCCCCTTAGGGAAAAACTGTTTTTT
cdr3_aa: CSVDPLREKLFF

j_call: TRBJ2-1
d_call: .
v_call: TRBV10-3
clone_size: .
cdr3_nt: TGTGCCATCAGTGAGTCGGTTTTTAGTGTTGCAGCTGGTGAGCAGTTCTTC
cdr3_aa: CAISESVFSVAAGEQFF

j_call: TRBJ2-7
d_call: .
v_call: TRBV11-1
clone_size: .
cdr3_nt: TGTGCCAGCAGCTTAGTGGGGTACGAGCAGTACTTC
cdr3_aa: CASSLVGYEQYF

j_call: TRBJ2-1
d_call: TRBD2
v_call: TRBV4-2
clone_size: .
cdr3_nt: TGTGCCAGCAGCCAAGTAGGAGCGGGAGGGCAATACAATGAGCAGTTCTTC
cdr3_aa: CASSQVGAGGQYNEQFF

j_call: TRBJ2-3
d_call: .
v_call: TRBV7-7
clone_size: once
cdr3_nt: TGTGCTAGCACCCCCTCCTTGGGCGGGTGGACAGATACGCAGTATTTT
cdr3_aa: CASTPSLGGWTDTQYF

j_call: TRBJ2-5
d_call: TRBD2
v_call: TRBV7-9
clone_size: .
cdr3_nt: TGTGCCAGCAGCCCTAAGCGGGGGGCCCCCCAAGAGACCCAGTACTTC
cdr3_aa: CASSPKRGAPQETQYF

j_call: TRBJ2-5
d_call: .
v_call: TRBV2
clone_size: .
cdr3_nt: TGTGCCAGCGTGGGGGGAGAGACCCAGTACTTC
cdr3_aa: CASVGGETQYF

j_call: TRBJ1-2
d_call: .
v_call: TRBV9
clone_size: .
cdr3_nt: TGTGCCAGCAGCGTAGATGGTGGGGTACGAGGCTACACCTTC
cdr3_aa: CASSVDGGVRGYTF

j_call: TRBJ2-1
d_call: .
v_call: TRBV4-1
clone_size: .
cdr3_nt: TGCGCCAGCAGGGATTATCGTCGGGGTCACCGGAATGAGCAGTTCTTC
cdr3_aa: CASRDYRRGHRNEQFF

j_call: TRBJ1-1
d_call: .
v_call: TRBV29-1
clone_size: .
cdr3_nt: TGCAGCGTTACCCGCGGTGGCAGGGGGAACACTGAAGCTTTCTTT
cdr3_aa: CSVTRGGRGNTEAFF

j_call: TRBJ1-2
d_call: .
v_call: TRBV30
clone_size: .
cdr3_nt: TGTGCCCGCTTATCCAGGGTGACGCGAGATGGCTACACCTTC
cdr3_aa: CARLSRVTRDGYTF

j_call: TRBJ2-1
d_call: TRBD2
v_call: TRBV27
clone_size: .
cdr3_nt: TGTGCCAGCAGTTCCCTAGCGGGAGGGTACAATGAGCAGTTCTTC
cdr3_aa: CASSSLAGGYNEQFF

j_call: TRBJ1-5
d_call: .
v_call: TRBV6-5
clone_size: .
cdr3_nt: TGTGCCAGCAGTAACAGCGGCGGAGACACTCAGCCCCAGCATTTT
cdr3_aa: CASSNSGGDTQPQHF

j_call: TRBJ2-3
d_call: .
v_call: TRBV15
clone_size: .
cdr3_nt: TGTGCCACCAGCAGCACCAAGTGGACTACAGACACAGATACGCAGTATTTT
cdr3_aa: CATSSTKWTTDTDTQYF

j_call: TRBJ1-4
d_call: .
v_call: TRBV7-9
clone_size: .
cdr3_nt: TGTGCCAGCAGCCGACCTATATACAGGGCCAATGAAAAACTGTTTTTT
cdr3_aa: CASSRPIYRANEKLFF

j_call: TRBJ1-3
d_call: TRBD1
v_call: TRBV7-9
clone_size: .
cdr3_nt: TGTGCCAGCAGCTCACAGGGGGCGCGGAACACCATATATTTT
cdr3_aa: CASSSQGARNTIYF

j_call: TRBJ2-7
d_call: .
v_call: TRBV20-1
clone_size: .
cdr3_nt: TGCAGTGCCTTATCCTCCTACGAGCAGTACTTC
cdr3_aa: CSALSSYEQYF

j_call: TRBJ1-3
d_call: .
v_call: TRBV11-2
clone_size: once
cdr3_nt: TGTGCCAGCAGCCTTTACTCTGGAAACACCATATATTTT
cdr3_aa: CASSLYSGNTIYF

j_call: TRBJ2-6
d_call: TRBD1
v_call: TRBV19
clone_size: .
cdr3_nt: TGTGCCAGTAGCCGACCGGGACAGGGGAGCTCTGGGGCCAACGTCCTGACTTTC
cdr3_aa: CASSRPGQGSSGANVLTF